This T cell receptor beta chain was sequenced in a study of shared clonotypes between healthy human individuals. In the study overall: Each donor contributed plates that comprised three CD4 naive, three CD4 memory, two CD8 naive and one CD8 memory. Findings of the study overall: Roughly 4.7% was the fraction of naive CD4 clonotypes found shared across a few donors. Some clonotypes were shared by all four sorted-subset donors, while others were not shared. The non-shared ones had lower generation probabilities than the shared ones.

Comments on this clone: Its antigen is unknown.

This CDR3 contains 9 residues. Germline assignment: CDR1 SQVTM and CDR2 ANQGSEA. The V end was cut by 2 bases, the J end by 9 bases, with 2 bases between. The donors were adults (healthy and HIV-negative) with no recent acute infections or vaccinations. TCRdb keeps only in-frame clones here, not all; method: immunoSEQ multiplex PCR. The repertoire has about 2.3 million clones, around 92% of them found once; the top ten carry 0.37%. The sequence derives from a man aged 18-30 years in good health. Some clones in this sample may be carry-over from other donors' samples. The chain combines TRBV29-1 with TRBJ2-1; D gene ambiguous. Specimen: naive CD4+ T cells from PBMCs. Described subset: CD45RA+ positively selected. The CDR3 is CSVEPEQFF. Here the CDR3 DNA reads TGCAGCGTTGAACCTGAGCAGTTCTTC.